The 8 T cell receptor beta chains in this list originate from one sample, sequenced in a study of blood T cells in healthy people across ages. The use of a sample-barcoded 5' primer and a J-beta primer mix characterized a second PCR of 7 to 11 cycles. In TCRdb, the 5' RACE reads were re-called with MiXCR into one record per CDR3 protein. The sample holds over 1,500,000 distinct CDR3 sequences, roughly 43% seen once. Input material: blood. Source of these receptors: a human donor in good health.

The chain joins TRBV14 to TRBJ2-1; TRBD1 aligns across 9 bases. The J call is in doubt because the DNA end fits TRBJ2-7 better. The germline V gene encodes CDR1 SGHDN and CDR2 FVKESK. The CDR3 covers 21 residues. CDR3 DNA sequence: TGTGCCAGCAGCCCTCTTCCGGGACAGGGTCGGTTTCAGAATCTTCGCGGTGAGCAGTACTTC. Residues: CASSPLPGQGRFQNLRGEQYF.

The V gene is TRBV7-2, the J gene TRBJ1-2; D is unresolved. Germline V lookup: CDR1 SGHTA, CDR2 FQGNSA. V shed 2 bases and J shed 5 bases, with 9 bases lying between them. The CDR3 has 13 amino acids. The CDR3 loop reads CASSLSFRYGYTF. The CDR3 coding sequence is TGTGCCAGCAGCTTATCGTTTCGATATGGCTACACCTTC.

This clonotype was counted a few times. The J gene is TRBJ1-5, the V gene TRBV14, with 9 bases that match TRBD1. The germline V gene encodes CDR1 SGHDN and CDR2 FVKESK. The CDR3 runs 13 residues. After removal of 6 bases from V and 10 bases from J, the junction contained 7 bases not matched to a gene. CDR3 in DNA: TGTGCCAGCAGACGGACAGGGGAGTCACCCCAGCATTTT. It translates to CASRRTGESPQHF. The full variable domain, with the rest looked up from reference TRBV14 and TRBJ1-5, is EAGVTQFPSHSVIEKGQTVTLRCDPISGHDNLYWYRRVMGKEIKFLLHFVKESKQDESGMPNNRFLAERTGGTYSTLKVQPAELEDSGVYFCASRRTGESPQHFGDGTRLSIL.

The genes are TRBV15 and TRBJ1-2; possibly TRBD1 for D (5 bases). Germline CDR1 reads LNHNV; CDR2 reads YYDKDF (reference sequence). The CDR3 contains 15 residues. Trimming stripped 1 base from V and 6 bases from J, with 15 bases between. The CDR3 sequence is CATSRGQIDDHGYTF. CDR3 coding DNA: TGTGCCACCAGCAGAGGACAGATAGACGACCATGGCTACACCTTC.

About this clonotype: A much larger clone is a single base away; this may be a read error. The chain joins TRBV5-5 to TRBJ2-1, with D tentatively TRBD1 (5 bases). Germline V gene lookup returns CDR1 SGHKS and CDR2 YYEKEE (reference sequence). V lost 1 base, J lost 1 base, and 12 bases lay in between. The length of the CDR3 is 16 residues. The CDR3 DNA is TGTGCCAGCAGCTTGACAAGGGGCGCATCCTACAATGAGCAGTTCTTC. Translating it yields CASSLTRGASYNEQFF.

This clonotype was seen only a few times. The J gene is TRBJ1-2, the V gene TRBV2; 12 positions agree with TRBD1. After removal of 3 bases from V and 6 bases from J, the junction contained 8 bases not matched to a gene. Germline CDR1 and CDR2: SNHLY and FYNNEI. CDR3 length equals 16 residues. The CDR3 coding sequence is TGTGCCAGCAGTGACGAGGGACAGGGGGCGCCGGATGGCTACACCTTC. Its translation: CASSDEGQGAPDGYTF.

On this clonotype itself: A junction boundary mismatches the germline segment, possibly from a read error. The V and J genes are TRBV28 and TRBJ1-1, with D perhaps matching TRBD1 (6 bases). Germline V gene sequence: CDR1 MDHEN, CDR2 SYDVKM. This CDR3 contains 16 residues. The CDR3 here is CASSLVAGDMNIEAFF. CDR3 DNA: TGTGCCAGCAGTTTAGTCGCAGGGGACATGAACATTGAAGCTTTCTTT.

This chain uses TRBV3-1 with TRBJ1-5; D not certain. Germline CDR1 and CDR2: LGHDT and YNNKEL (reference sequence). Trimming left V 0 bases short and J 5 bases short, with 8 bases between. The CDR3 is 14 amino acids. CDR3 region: CASSQDTVHQPQHF. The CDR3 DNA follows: TGTGCCAGCAGCCAAGATACCGTTCATCAGCCCCAGCATTTT.